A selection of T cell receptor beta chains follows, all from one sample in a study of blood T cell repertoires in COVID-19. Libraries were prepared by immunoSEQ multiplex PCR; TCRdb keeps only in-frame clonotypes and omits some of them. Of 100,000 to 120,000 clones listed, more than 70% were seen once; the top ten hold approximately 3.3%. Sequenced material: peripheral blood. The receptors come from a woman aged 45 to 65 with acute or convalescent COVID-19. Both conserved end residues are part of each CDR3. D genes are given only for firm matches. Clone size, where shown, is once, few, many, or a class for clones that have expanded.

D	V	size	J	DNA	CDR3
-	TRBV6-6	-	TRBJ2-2	TGTGCCAGCAGTGTCAAGGAGATCGGGGAGCTGTTTTTT	CASSVKEIGELFF
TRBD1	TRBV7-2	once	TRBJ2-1	TGTGCCAGCAGGTGGGCGCCGGGACAGGGGTCTAATGAGCAGTTCTTC	CASRWAPGQGSNEQFF
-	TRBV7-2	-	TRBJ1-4	TGTGCCAGCAGCCGTGCGGGGACTACTGAAAAACTGTTTTTT	CASSRAGTTEKLFF
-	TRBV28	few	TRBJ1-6	TGTGCCAGCAGTTTATTCTCCAGGGGCTTCTCACCCCTCCACTTT	CASSLFSRGFSPLHF
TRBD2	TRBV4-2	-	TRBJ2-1	TGTGCCAGCAGCCCCCCGAATAGCGGGAGCAATGAGCAGTTCTTC	CASSPPNSGSNEQFF
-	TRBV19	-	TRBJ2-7	TGTGCCAGTAGTTTCAGCGCCGACTCCTACGAGCAGTACTTC	CASSFSADSYEQYF
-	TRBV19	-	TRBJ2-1	TGTGCCAGTAGTAGCAGTAGCGGTCCTTACAATGAGCAGTTCTTC	CASSSSSGPYNEQFF
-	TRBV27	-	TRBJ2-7	TGTGCCAGCAGTTCACGGACAGACTACGAGCAGTACTTC	CASSSRTDYEQYF
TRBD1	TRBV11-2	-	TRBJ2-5	TGTGCCAGCAGGGGACAGGGCCAAGAGACCCAGTACTTC	CASRGQGQETQYF
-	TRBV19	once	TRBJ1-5	TGTGCCAGTAGCGGACAGCCTAGCAATCAGCCCCAGCATTTT	CASSGQPSNQPQHF
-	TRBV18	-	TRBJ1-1	TGTGCCAGCTCACCACTTAAACAGGGATCAAGCACTGAAGCTTTCTTT	CASSPLKQGSSTEAFF
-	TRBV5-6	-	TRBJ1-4	TGTGCCTTGCCGACACGGCCTTGTAAGGAAAAACTGTTTTTT	CALPTRPCKEKLFF
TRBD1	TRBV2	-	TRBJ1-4	TGTGCCAGCAGTGAAGGACAGGGGCTTGCAAAACTGTTTTTT	CASSEGQGLAKLFF
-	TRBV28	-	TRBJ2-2	TGTGCCAGCAGTTTAAAGGGGAACGCCGGGGAGCTGTTTTTT	CASSLKGNAGELFF
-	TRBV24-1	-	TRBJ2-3	TGTGCCACCAGTGATCAGTGGGATACGCAGTATTTT	CATSDQWDTQYF
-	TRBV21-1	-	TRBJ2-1	TGTGCCCCAAAGGGTCCCAGCGGGAGGGCCTCCAGCTCCTACAATGAGCAGTTCTTC	CAPKGPSGRASSSYNEQFF
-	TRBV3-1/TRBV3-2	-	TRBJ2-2	TGTGCCAGCAGCCTCCAGCGGGGGGAGCTGTTTTTT	CASSLQRGELFF
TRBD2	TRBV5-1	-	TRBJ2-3	TGCGCCAGCAGCTTGGGGGCTAGCGGGATTGTAGATACGCAGTATTTT	CASSLGASGIVDTQYF
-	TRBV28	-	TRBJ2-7	TGTGCCAGCTCGGCGGGATACGAGCAGTACTTC	CASSAGYEQYF
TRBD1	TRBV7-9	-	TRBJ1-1	TGTGCCAGCAGCTTCAGGTGGACAGGGGGCGCCCCGAACACTGAAGCTTTCTTT	CASSFRWTGGAPNTEAFF
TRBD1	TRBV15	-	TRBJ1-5	TGTGCCACCAGCAGAGATTTAAGCGCGGCCCCAGGGGGACCCCAGCATTTT	CATSRDLSAAPGGPQHF
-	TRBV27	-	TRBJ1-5	TGTGCCAGCAGTTCCGACCCCCTGGGCAATAATCAGCCCCAGCATTTT	CASSSDPLGNNQPQHF
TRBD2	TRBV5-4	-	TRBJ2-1	TGTGCCAGCAGCTCCTATGGACTAGCGGGAGGAATCTACAATGAGCAGTTCTTC	CASSSYGLAGGIYNEQFF
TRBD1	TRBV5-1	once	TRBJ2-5	TGCGCCAGCCTTATCCGGGACAGCCAAGAGACCCAGTACTTC	CASLIRDSQETQYF
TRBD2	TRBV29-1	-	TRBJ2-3	TGCAGCGTCTACGGACTAGAGCTAGATACGCAGTATTTT	CSVYGLELDTQYF